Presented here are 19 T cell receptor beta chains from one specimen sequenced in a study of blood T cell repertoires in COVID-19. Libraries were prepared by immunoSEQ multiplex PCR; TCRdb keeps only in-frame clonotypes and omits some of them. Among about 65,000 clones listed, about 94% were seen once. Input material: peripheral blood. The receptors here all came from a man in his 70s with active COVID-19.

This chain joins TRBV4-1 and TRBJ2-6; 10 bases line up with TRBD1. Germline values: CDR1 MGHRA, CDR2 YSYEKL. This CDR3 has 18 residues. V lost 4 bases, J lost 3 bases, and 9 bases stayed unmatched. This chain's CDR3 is CASSPDRQGALGANVLTF. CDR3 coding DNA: TGCGCCAGCAGCCCCGACAGACAGGGGGCGCTTGGGGCCAACGTCCTGACTTTC.

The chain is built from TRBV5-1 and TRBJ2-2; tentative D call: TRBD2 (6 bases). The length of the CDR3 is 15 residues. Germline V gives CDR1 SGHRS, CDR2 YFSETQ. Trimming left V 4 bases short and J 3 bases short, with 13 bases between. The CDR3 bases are TGCGCCAGCAGCCCGAGGGGCGGGGACACCGGGGAGCTGTTTTTT. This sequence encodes CASSPRGGDTGELFF.

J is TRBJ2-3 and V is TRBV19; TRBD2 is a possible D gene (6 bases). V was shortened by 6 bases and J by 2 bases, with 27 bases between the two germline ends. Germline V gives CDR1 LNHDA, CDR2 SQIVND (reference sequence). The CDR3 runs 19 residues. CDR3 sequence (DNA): TGTGCCAGTAGAAATAGAGGGTTTGGAGGGCTTTACACCACAGATACGCAGTATTTT. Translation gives CASRNRGFGGLYTTDTQYF.

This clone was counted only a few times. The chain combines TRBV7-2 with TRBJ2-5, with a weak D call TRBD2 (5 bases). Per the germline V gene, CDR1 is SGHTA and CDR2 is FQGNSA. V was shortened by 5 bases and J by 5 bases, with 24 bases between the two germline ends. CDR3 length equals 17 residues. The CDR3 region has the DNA TGTGCCAGCAGCCCAAAGCCCCGACGCCGGGATAGGGAGACCCAGTACTTC. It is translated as CASSPKPRRRDRETQYF.

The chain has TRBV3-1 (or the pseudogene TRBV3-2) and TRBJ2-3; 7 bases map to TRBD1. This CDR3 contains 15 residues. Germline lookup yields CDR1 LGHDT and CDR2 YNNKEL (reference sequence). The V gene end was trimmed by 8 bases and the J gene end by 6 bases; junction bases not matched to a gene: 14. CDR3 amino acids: CASQDRRRLADTQYF. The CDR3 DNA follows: TGTGCCAGCCAGGACAGGCGACGGCTGGCGGATACGCAGTATTTT.

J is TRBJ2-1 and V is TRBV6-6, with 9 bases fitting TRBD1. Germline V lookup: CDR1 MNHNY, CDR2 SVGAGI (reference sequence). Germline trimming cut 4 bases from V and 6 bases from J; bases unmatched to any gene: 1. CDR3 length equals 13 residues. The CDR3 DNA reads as TGTGCCAGCAGTTCGACAGGGGGCAATGAGCAGTTCTTC. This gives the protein CASSSTGGNEQFF.

This chain's CDR3 is CASSPDRGDSNQPQHF. In DNA form, the CDR3 reads TGTGCCAGCAGCCCGGACAGGGGTGACAGCAATCAGCCCCAGCATTTT. The chain recombines TRBV7-2 with TRBJ1-5; the match to TRBD1 covers 9 bases. The CDR3 covers 16 residues. Trimming took 5 bases from V and 1 from J; bases not matched to a gene: 6. CDR1 SGHTA and CDR2 FQGNSA come from the germline V gene.

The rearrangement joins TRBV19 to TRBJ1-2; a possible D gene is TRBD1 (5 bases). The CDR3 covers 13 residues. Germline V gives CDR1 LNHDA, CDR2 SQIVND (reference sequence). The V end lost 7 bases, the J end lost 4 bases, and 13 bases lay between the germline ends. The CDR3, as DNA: TGTGCCAGTACCCTAACAGGACGCTATGGCTACACCTTC. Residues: CASTLTGRYGYTF.

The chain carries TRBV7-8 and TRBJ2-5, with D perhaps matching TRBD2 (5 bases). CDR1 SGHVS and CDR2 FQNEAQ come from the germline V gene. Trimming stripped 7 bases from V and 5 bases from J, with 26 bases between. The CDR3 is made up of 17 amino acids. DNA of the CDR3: TGTGCCAGCAATCCACGTTCCCTAGCTGGGCCGAGGGAGACCCAGTACTTC. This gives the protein CASNPRSLAGPRETQYF. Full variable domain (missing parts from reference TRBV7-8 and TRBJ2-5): GAGVSQSPRYKVAKRGQDVALRCDPISGHVSLFWYQQALGQGPEFLTYFQNEAQLDKSGLPSDRFFAERPEGSVSTLKIQRTQQEDSAVYLCASNPRSLAGPRETQYFGPGTRLLVL.

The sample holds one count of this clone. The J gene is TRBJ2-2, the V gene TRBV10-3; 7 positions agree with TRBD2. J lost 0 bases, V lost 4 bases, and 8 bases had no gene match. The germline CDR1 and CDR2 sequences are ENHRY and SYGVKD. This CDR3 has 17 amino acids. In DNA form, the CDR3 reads TGTGCCATCAGTGGGGGACTAACGGGGGCGAACACCGGGGAGCTGTTTTTT. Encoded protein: CAISGGLTGANTGELFF.

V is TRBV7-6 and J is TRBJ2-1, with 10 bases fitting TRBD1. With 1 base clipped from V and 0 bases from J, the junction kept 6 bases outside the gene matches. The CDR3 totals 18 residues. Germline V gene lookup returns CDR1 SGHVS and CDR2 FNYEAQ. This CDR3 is CASSLVPDRGSSYNEQFF. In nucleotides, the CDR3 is TGTGCCAGCAGCTTAGTGCCGGACAGGGGGTCCTCCTACAATGAGCAGTTCTTC.

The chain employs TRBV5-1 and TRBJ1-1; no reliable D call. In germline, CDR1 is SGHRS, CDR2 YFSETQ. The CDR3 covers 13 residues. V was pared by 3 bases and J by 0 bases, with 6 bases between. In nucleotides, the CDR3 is TGCGCCAGCAGCTCCGGGGTGAACACTGAAGCTTTCTTT. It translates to CASSSGVNTEAFF.

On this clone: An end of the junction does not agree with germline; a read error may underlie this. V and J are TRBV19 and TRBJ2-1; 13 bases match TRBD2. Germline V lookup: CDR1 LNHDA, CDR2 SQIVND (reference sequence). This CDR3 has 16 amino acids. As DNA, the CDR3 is TGTGCCAGTAATATACGGACTAGCGGGGGTGGCAATGAGCAGTTCTTC. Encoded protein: CASNIRTSGGGNEQFF.

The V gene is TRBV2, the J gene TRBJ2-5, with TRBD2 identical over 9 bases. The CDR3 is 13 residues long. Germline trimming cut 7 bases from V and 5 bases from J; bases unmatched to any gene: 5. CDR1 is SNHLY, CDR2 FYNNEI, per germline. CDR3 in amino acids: CASKGLAGETQYF. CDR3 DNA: TGTGCCAGCAAGGGACTAGCTGGTGAGACCCAGTACTTC.

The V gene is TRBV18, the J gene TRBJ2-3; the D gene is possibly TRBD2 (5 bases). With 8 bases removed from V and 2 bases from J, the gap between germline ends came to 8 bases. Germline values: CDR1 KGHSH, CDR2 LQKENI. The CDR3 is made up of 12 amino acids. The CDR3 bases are TGTGCCAGCGGGGAGTACACAGATACGCAGTATTTT. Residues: CASGEYTDTQYF.

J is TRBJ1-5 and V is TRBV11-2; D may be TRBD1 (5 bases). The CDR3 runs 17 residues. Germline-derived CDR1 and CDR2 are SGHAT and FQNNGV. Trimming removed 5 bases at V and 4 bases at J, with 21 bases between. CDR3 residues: CASSMGAGRSFNQPQHF. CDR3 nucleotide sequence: TGTGCCAGCAGCATGGGTGCAGGGAGGTCCTTTAATCAGCCCCAGCATTTT.

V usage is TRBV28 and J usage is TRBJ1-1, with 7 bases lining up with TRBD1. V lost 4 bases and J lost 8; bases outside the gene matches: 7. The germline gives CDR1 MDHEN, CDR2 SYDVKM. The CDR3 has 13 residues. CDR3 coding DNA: TGTGCCAGCAGTTCTGCCCAGGACAGGGAAGCTTTCTTT. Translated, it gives CASSSAQDREAFF.

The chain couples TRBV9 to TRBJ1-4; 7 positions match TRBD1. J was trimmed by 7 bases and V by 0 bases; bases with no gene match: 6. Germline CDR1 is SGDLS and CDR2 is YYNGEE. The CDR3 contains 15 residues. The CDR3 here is CASSVGTGESEKLFF. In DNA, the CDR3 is TGTGCCAGCAGCGTAGGTACAGGGGAGTCTGAAAAACTGTTTTTT. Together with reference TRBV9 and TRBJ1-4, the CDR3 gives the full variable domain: DSGVTQTPKHLITATGQRVTLRCSPRSGDLSVYWYQQSLDQGLQFLIQYYNGEERAKGNILERFSAQQFPDLHSELNLSSLELGDSALYFCASSVGTGESEKLFFGSGTQLSVL.

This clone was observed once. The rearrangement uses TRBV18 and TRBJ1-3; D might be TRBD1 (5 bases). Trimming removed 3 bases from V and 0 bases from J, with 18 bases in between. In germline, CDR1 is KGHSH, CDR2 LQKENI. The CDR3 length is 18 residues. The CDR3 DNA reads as TGTGCCAGCTCACCGGGACTGTTACAGGTTACCTCTGGAAACACCATATATTTT. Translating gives CASSPGLLQVTSGNTIYF. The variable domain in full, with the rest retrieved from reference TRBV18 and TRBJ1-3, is NAGVMQNPRHLVRRRGQEARLRCSPMKGHSHVYWYRQLPEEGLKFMVYLQKENIIDESGMPKERFSAEFPKEGPSILRIQQVVRGDSAAYFCASSPGLLQVTSGNTIYFGEGSWLTVV.